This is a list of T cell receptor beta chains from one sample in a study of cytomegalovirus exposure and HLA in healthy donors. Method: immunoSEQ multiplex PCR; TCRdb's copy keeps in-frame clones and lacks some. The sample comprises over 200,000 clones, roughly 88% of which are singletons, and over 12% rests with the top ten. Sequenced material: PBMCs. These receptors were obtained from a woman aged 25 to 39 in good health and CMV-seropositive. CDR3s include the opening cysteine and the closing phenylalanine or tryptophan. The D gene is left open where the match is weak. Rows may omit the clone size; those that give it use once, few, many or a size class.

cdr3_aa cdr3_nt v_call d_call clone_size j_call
CASSLRGDRGGYGYTF TGTGCCAGCAGCCTAAGAGGGGACAGGGGCGGTTATGGCTACACCTTC TRBV9 TRBD1 - TRBJ1-2
CASSLEAGVNYGYTF TGTGCCAGCAGCTTGGAAGCGGGGGTTAACTATGGCTACACCTTC TRBV7-9 - - TRBJ1-2
CASSYSKQADGYTF TGTGCCAGCAGTTACTCGAAGCAAGCAGATGGCTACACCTTC TRBV6-5 - - TRBJ1-2
CASSEQGPGYGYTF TGTGCCAGCAGTGAACAGGGCCCCGGCTATGGCTACACCTTC TRBV2 - - TRBJ1-2
CASSTPGQGNGYTF TGTGCCAGCAGCACCCCGGGACAGGGTAATGGCTACACCTTC TRBV9 TRBD1 - TRBJ1-2
CASSPEGGQPQHF TGTGCCAGCAGCCCCGAAGGGGGACAGCCCCAGCATTTT TRBV11-3 - - TRBJ1-5
CAWSESMQTQYF TGTGCCTGGAGCGAAAGTATGCAGACCCAGTACTTC TRBV30 - - TRBJ2-5
CASTSEQYF TGTGCCAGCACCTCCGAGCAGTACTTC TRBV27 - - TRBJ2-7
CASKPGHHYEQYF TGTGCCAGCAAGCCGGGACACCACTACGAGCAGTACTTC TRBV27 - large TRBJ2-7
CASSRLVLYGYTF TGTGCCAGCAGCCGACTTGTCCTCTATGGCTACACCTTC TRBV11-2 - - TRBJ1-2
CATSRDRGYEQYF TGCGCCACCAGCCGGGACCGGGGCTACGAGCAGTACTTC TRBV5-1 - - TRBJ2-7
CASSLARYRGRNNEQFF TGTGCCAGCAGCTTAGCGCGGTACAGGGGGAGGAACAATGAGCAGTTCTTC TRBV7-2 TRBD1 - TRBJ2-1
CASSQDINEQYF TGTGCCAGCAGCCAGGACATCAACGAGCAGTACTTC TRBV7-8 - - TRBJ2-7
CASIGSVAYEQYF TGTGCCAGCATCGGTTCAGTGGCCTACGAGCAGTACTTC TRBV25-1 - - TRBJ2-7
CASSLGGTAEAFF TGTGCCAGCAGCTTAGGAGGGACAGCTGAAGCTTTCTTT TRBV7-2 TRBD1 - TRBJ1-1
CASSREGQTYGYTF TGTGCCAGTAGTAGAGAGGGACAGACCTATGGCTACACCTTC TRBV19 TRBD1 - TRBJ1-2
CASSPAGNTEAFF TGTGCCAGCAGCCCCGCGGGGAACACTGAAGCTTTCTTT TRBV27 - - TRBJ1-1
CASSGDGGIISAAQHF TGTGCCAGCAGTGGGGACGGAGGGATTATATCAGCGGCCCAGCATTTT TRBV2 - - TRBJ1-5
CASSPLAYHNEQFF TGTGCCAGCAGCCCACTAGCGTATCACAATGAGCAGTTCTTC TRBV7-9 TRBD2 few TRBJ2-1
CASSLGEMGGGEKLFF TGCGCCAGCAGCTTGGGAGAAATGGGGGGCGGTGAAAAACTGTTTTTT TRBV5-1 - - TRBJ1-4
CASSFSGFRGQGTQPQHF TGTGCCAGCAGCTTTTCTGGTTTTCGGGGACAGGGGACTCAGCCCCAGCATTTT TRBV7-8 TRBD1 - TRBJ1-5
CATPTDTGELFF TGCGCCACCCCGACAGACACCGGGGAGCTGTTTTTT TRBV5-1 - - TRBJ2-2
CASSSLLNYGYTF TGTGCCAGCAGCTCCTTACTTAACTATGGCTACACCTTC TRBV7-9 - - TRBJ1-2
CASSQTGSNQPQHF TGTGCCAGCAGTCAGACAGGGAGTAATCAGCCCCAGCATTTT TRBV2 TRBD1 - TRBJ1-5
CASSSRETQYF TGTGCCAGCAGCTCCAGAGAGACCCAGTACTTC TRBV7-2 - - TRBJ2-5
CATYKGGLYEQYF TGTGCCACCTATAAAGGGGGGCTGTACGAGCAGTACTTC TRBV6-5 - - TRBJ2-7
CAFLGSPGELFF TGTGCCTTCTTAGGGAGTCCCGGGGAGCTGTTTTTT TRBV30 - - TRBJ2-2
CASSFETDGEQFF TGTGCCAGCAGCTTCGAGACTGATGGTGAGCAGTTCTTC TRBV7-9 - - TRBJ2-1
CASSLSTGGAYEQYF TGTGCCAGCAGTTTATCGACAGGGGGGGCCTACGAGCAGTACTTC TRBV27 TRBD1 - TRBJ2-7
CASSLGLSEQYF TGTGCCAGCAGCTTAGGGTTGAGTGAGCAGTACTTC TRBV11-2 - - TRBJ2-7
CASSLSGTGVGYEQYF TGCGCCAGCAGCCTGTCCGGGACAGGGGTTGGCTACGAGCAGTACTTC TRBV5-1 TRBD1 - TRBJ2-7
CSAQLAGGSLF TGCAGTGCCCAATTAGCGGGAGGGTCCCTTTTT TRBV20-1 TRBD2 - TRBJ2-2
CASGWGGASYEQYF TGTGCCAGCGGCTGGGGGGGCGCCTCCTACGAGCAGTACTTC TRBV7-9 - many TRBJ2-7
CASTYKDRGNTEAFF TGTGCCAGCACCTATAAGGACAGGGGGAACACTGAAGCTTTCTTT TRBV5-6 TRBD1 - TRBJ1-1
CSVARGDGYGYTF TGCAGCGTTGCCCGGGGGGATGGCTATGGCTACACCTTC TRBV29-1 - few TRBJ1-2
CASTFTNNPNGYTF TGTGCCAGCACCTTTACGAACAATCCAAATGGCTACACCTTC TRBV27 - - TRBJ1-2
CASSLTRSYGYTF TGTGCCAGCAGCCTGACACGGAGCTATGGCTACACCTTC TRBV28 - few TRBJ1-2
CATSRVGRLPGNEQFF TGTGCCACCAGCAGAGTTGGGCGGCTCCCAGGGAATGAGCAGTTCTTC TRBV15 - - TRBJ2-1
CASSLDMGTNYGYTF TGCGCCAGCAGCTTGGATATGGGTACTAACTATGGCTACACCTTC TRBV5-1 - - TRBJ1-2
CASSFGPAEETQYF TGTGCCAGCAGCTTCGGCCCAGCCGAAGAGACCCAGTACTTC TRBV11-2 - - TRBJ2-5
CAWSADRGETQYF TGTGCCTGGAGTGCCGACCGAGGGGAGACCCAGTACTTC TRBV30 - - TRBJ2-5
CASSVDAGTPYEQYF TGTGCCAGCAGCGTAGATGCGGGGACGCCTTACGAGCAGTACTTC TRBV9 - - TRBJ2-7
CASSLGSLQETQYF TGTGCCAGCAGCTTAGGCAGCCTTCAAGAGACCCAGTACTTC TRBV7-3 - - TRBJ2-5
CASSRRGADGYTF TGTGCCAGCAGCCGACGGGGGGCCGATGGCTACACCTTC TRBV13 - - TRBJ1-2
CASSSTGDLAKNIQYF TGTGCCAGCTCGTCGACAGGTGACCTAGCCAAAAACATTCAGTACTTC TRBV18 - - TRBJ2-4
CASSLGGYGYTF TGTGCCAGCAGCTTAGGTGGCTATGGCTACACCTTC TRBV7-9 - few TRBJ1-2
CASSAVRQGTNEQYF TGTGCCAGCAGTGCTGTTCGGCAGGGGACGAACGAGCAGTACTTC TRBV2 - - TRBJ2-7
CASSQPRGTDTQYF TGCGCCAGCAGCCAACCCAGGGGCACAGATACGCAGTATTTT TRBV4-1 - - TRBJ2-3
CASSLALADNEQFF TGTGCCAGCAGCTTAGCTCTAGCGGACAATGAGCAGTTCTTC TRBV7-2 TRBD2 - TRBJ2-1
CASSLVAETQYF TGTGCCAGCAGCTTAGTGGCAGAGACCCAGTACTTC TRBV7-2 - - TRBJ2-5